The 15 T cell receptor beta chains below were found in one sample sequenced in a study of blood T cell repertoires in COVID-19. Profiling relied on immunoSEQ multiplex PCR, and the TCRdb table lists in-frame clones only, not all of them. The repertoire holds about 63,000 clones, with around 84% as singletons. Sequenced material: peripheral blood. All receptors come from a human donor in a cohort sampled during active COVID-19.

This clone was seen only a few times. This rearrangement joins TRBV19 to TRBJ1-6; D is perhaps TRBD1 (5 bases). V lost 7 bases, J lost 7 bases, and 23 bases lay in between. Looked up from germline, CDR1 is LNHDA and CDR2 is SQIVND (reference sequence). This CDR3 is 17 amino acids long. This chain's CDR3 is CASTRRARGTANSPLHF. CDR3 coding DNA: TGTGCCAGTACCCGACGTGCTAGGGGTACGGCCAATTCACCCCTCCACTTT.

The CDR3 loop is CASLHRVDTGELFF. The CDR3 nucleotides read TGTGCCAGTCTCCACAGGGTTGACACCGGGGAGCTGTTTTTT. The V call is TRBV19, the J call TRBJ2-2; D is possibly TRBD1 (6 bases). CDR3 length: 14 residues. Trimming cost V 8 bases and J 3 bases, with 13 bases left between them. Germline V gives CDR1 LNHDA, CDR2 SQIVND (reference sequence).

V usage is TRBV29-1 and J usage is TRBJ2-7; 9 nucleotides match TRBD1. After removal of 7 bases from V and 1 base from J, the junction contained 8 bases not matched to a gene. The germline gives CDR1 SQVTM, CDR2 ANQGSEA. The CDR3 totals 14 residues. The CDR3 region is CSAADRGVSYEQYF. The CDR3 DNA sequence: TGCAGCGCCGCCGACAGGGGGGTTTCCTACGAGCAGTACTTC.

The V and J genes are TRBV5-5 and TRBJ2-6, with a tentative D call TRBD1 (5 bases). The CDR3 is 18 residues long. The germline gives CDR1 SGHKS, CDR2 YYEKEE (reference sequence). V was trimmed by 0 bases and J by 0 bases, leaving 13 bases between them. The CDR3 region is CASSLAVWTNSGANVLTF. The DNA of the CDR3 is TGTGCCAGCAGCTTGGCCGTTTGGACAAACTCTGGGGCCAACGTCCTGACTTTC. Full variable domain (remainder filled in from reference TRBV5-5 and TRBJ2-6): DAGVTQSPTHLIKTRGQQVTLRCSPISGHKSVSWYQQVLGQGPQFIFQYYEKEERGRGNFPDRFSARQFPNYSSELNVNALLLGDSALYLCASSLAVWTNSGANVLTFGAGSRLTVL.

There are a few counts of this clone. The chain carries TRBV6-5 and TRBJ1-5, with 8 bases identical to TRBD1. The CDR3 runs 15 residues. J gave up 1 base and V 7 bases, and 6 bases lay outside the gene matches. Looked up from germline, CDR1 is MNHEY and CDR2 is SVGAGI. CDR3 region: CASIMRQGSNQPQHF. CDR3 in DNA: TGTGCCAGCATCATGAGACAGGGGAGCAATCAGCCCCAGCATTTT.

The chain is built from TRBV18 and TRBJ2-7, with 7 bases lining up with TRBD1. The V and J ends lost 1 base and 0 bases, in that order; junction bases with no gene match: 3. CDR3 length: 15 residues. Germline V lookup: CDR1 KGHSH, CDR2 LQKENI. CDR3 nucleotides: TGTGCCAGCTCACCACACGGGACAGTCTCCTACGAGCAGTACTTC. Translating gives CASSPHGTVSYEQYF.

This clone was seen only once. The V gene is TRBV18, the J gene TRBJ1-1; D is perhaps TRBD1 (6 bases). The CDR3 sequence is 15 residues long. CDR1 is KGHSH and CDR2 is LQKENI in the germline V gene. The V end lost 3 bases, the J end lost 0 bases, and 11 bases lay between the germline ends. The CDR3 spells CASSPQGSMNTEAFF. In DNA form, the CDR3 reads TGTGCCAGCTCACCCCAGGGGTCGATGAACACTGAAGCTTTCTTT.

V and J are TRBV7-6 and TRBJ2-1; no clear D gene. V was shortened by 0 bases and J by 3 bases, with 9 bases between the two germline ends. The CDR3 loop spans 15 amino acids. Germline V gene sequence: CDR1 SGHVS, CDR2 FNYEAQ. CDR3 nucleotide sequence: TGTGCCAGCAGCTTAGCAGTCAGTGACTACAATGAGCAGTTCTTC. Translation gives CASSLAVSDYNEQFF.

The chain has TRBV27 and TRBJ2-2; TRBD1 matches 10 bases. The CDR3 is 16 amino acids. Unmatched junction bases numbered 6, after V lost 3 bases and J lost 5 bases. Germline V gene lookup returns CDR1 MNHEY and CDR2 SMNVEV (reference sequence). The CDR3: CASSFRQGARTGELFF. The CDR3 nucleotides are TGTGCCAGCAGTTTTAGACAGGGGGCCCGGACCGGGGAGCTGTTTTTT.

DNA of the CDR3: TGCAGCGTTACAGGGTCTCAGTTTTCTGGGGCCAACGTCCTGACTTTC. This encodes CSVTGSQFSGANVLTF. This chain connects TRBV29-1 to TRBJ2-6; maybe TRBD1 (6 bases). The CDR3 contains 16 residues. The germline V and J ends were trimmed by 5 bases and 1 base, with 15 bases remaining between them. The germline V gene encodes CDR1 SQVTM and CDR2 ANQGSEA.

J is TRBJ2-1 and V is TRBV6-5, with TRBD2 matching over 12 bases. Germline assignment: CDR1 MNHEY and CDR2 SVGAGI. The J segment lost 9 bases and the V segment lost 8 bases, leaving 8 bases of the junction unmatched. This CDR3 has 14 amino acids. The CDR3 here is CASLLAGGPSEQFF. The DNA of the CDR3 is TGTGCCAGCCTCCTAGCGGGGGGGCCTAGTGAGCAGTTCTTC.

The chain links TRBV5-1 to TRBJ1-2, with 10 nucleotides matching TRBD1. The ends lost 4 bases at V and 3 bases at J; junction bases unmatched: 3. CDR1 is SGHRS, CDR2 YFSETQ, per germline. The CDR3 runs 14 residues. CDR3 in amino acids: CASSRDRGHYGYTF. DNA for the CDR3: TGCGCCAGCAGCCGGGACAGGGGACACTATGGCTACACCTTC.

V gene TRBV7-9 combines with J gene TRBJ2-5; TRBD1 aligns across 9 bases. The V segment lost 4 bases and the J segment 2 bases; nucleotides outside the gene matches: 5. The CDR3 totals 15 residues. CDR1 and CDR2 from the germline V gene are SEHNR and FQNEAQ (reference sequence). The CDR3 sequence: CASSSTGGLQETQYF. Written as DNA, the CDR3 is TGTGCCAGCAGCTCTACAGGGGGCCTTCAAGAGACCCAGTACTTC.

J is TRBJ1-3 and V is TRBV19; no clear D. Per germline, CDR1 LNHDA and CDR2 SQIVND (reference sequence). Trimming removed 3 bases from V and 0 bases from J, with 9 bases in between. This CDR3 is 15 amino acids long. Here the CDR3 DNA reads TGTGCCAGTAGTATGACTCCGAACTCTGGAAACACCATATATTTT. Its translation is CASSMTPNSGNTIYF.

The rearrangement links TRBV27 to TRBJ2-1, with TRBD2 matching 8 bases. The CDR3 loop spans 16 amino acids. After removal of 2 bases from V and 2 bases from J, the junction contained 5 bases not matched to a gene. The germline CDR1 and CDR2 sequences are MNHEY and SMNVEV (reference sequence). CDR3: CASSLRVLAAYNEQFF. In nucleotides, the CDR3 is TGTGCCAGCAGTTTACGGGTACTAGCGGCCTACAATGAGCAGTTCTTC.